A single sample is the source of the 20 T cell receptor beta chains below, sequenced in a study of T cell clones after liver transplantation. TCRdb's copy holds only in-frame clones and misses some; the assay was immunoSEQ multiplex PCR. The repertoire holds around 76,000 clones, with around 80% as singletons. Sequenced here: CD4+ T cells from blood, sampled 12 months after liver transplant. These receptors were taken from a human patient who received a liver transplant. Some of these T cells may belong to the graft donor.

V is TRBV7-9 and J is TRBJ2-5; unclear D gene. The CDR3 loop spans 13 amino acids. Per germline, CDR1 SEHNR and CDR2 FQNEAQ (reference sequence). Trimming shortened V by 3 bases and J by 3 bases, and 8 bases separated the two germline ends. As DNA, the CDR3 is TGTGCCAGCAGCTTGGCTTTCAAAGAGACCCAGTACTTC. It encodes CASSLAFKETQYF.

This chain links TRBV4-3 with TRBJ2-5, with a weak D call TRBD1 (5 bases). CDR3 length equals 14 residues. From germline, CDR1 is LGHNA and CDR2 YSLEER. V dropped 4 bases and J dropped 5 bases, with 14 bases sitting between them. CDR3 loop: CASSRAGLGETQYF. DNA of the CDR3: TGCGCCAGCAGCCGGGCAGGGTTGGGGGAGACCCAGTACTTC.

V and J are TRBV28 and TRBJ2-7; 14 nucleotides align to TRBD2. J lost 7 bases, V lost 0 bases, and 2 bases had no gene match. The CDR3 sequence is 15 residues long. Germline V gene data show CDR1 as MDHEN and CDR2 as SYDVKM. CDR3 amino acids: CASSLWTSGRGEQYF. The CDR3 DNA reads TGTGCCAGCAGTTTATGGACTAGCGGGAGGGGGGAGCAGTACTTC.

The chain employs TRBV18 and TRBJ2-1; 8 bases match TRBD2. The CDR3 consists of 18 residues. The trim removed 2 bases at V and 0 bases at J, leaving 9 bases unmatched. Germline V gives CDR1 KGHSH, CDR2 LQKENI. CDR3 residues: CASSPGLAGRSSYNEQFF. DNA for the CDR3: TGTGCCAGCTCACCAGGGTTAGCGGGAAGGAGCTCCTACAATGAGCAGTTCTTC.

V and J are TRBV7-3 and TRBJ2-2, with D unresolved. CDR1 is SGHTA, CDR2 FQGTGA, per germline. CDR3 size: 13 residues. V lost 2 bases to trimming and J lost 5 bases, with 6 bases between them. The CDR3 sequence: CASSLGSTGELFF. The CDR3 DNA sequence: TGTGCCAGCAGCTTAGGGTCTACCGGGGAGCTGTTTTTT.

The CDR3 nucleotides are TGTGCCTGGACCCCCCGGACCCCCAGCTACGAGCAGTACTTC. Residues: CAWTPRTPSYEQYF. This chain joins TRBV30 and TRBJ2-7; D remains ambiguous. V was trimmed by 4 bases and J by 3 bases, leaving 16 bases between them. The CDR3 consists of 14 residues. Germline V lookup: CDR1 GTSNPN, CDR2 SVGIG (reference sequence).

This chain joins TRBV15 and TRBJ2-1; D is uncertain. The V end lost 0 bases, the J end lost 1 base, and 10 bases lay between the germline ends. CDR1 LNHNV and CDR2 YYDKDF come from the germline V gene (reference sequence). CDR3 size: 16 residues. The CDR3 DNA reads TGTGCCACCAGCAGAGATCCGGTCAGGTCCTACAATGAGCAGTTCTTC. The encoded protein is CATSRDPVRSYNEQFF.

This chain uses TRBV2 with TRBJ1-1; D is possibly TRBD1 (5 bases). Trimming shortened V by 6 bases and J by 1 base, and 18 bases separated the two germline ends. The CDR3 runs 16 residues. CDR1 is SNHLY, CDR2 FYNNEI, per germline. CDR3 residues: CASRPRDRTKNTEAFF. The CDR3 DNA reads as TGTGCCAGCAGGCCTCGAGACAGAACCAAGAACACTGAAGCTTTCTTT.

The V call is TRBV19, the J call TRBJ2-6; D may be TRBD1 (6 bases). V was clipped by 4 bases and J by 3 bases, with 10 bases between them. The CDR3 length is 15 residues. Germline V lookup: CDR1 LNHDA, CDR2 SQIVND (reference sequence). DNA of the CDR3: TGTGCCAGTAGTACAACAGGGAGTGGGGCCAACGTCCTGACTTTC. Encoded protein: CASSTTGSGANVLTF.

The chain uses TRBV5-1 and TRBJ1-1, with D possibly TRBD1 on 6 matching bases. This CDR3 has 16 amino acids. Germline assignment: CDR1 SGHRS and CDR2 YFSETQ. The germline V and J ends were trimmed by 0 bases and 1 base, with 13 bases remaining between them. The chain's CDR3 is CASSLVSGAGNTEAFF. The CDR3 bases are TGCGCCAGCAGCTTGGTGTCAGGGGCCGGGAACACTGAAGCTTTCTTT.

The rearrangement uses TRBV5-1 and TRBJ1-2; perhaps TRBD1 as D (5 bases). Trimming shortened V by 2 bases and J by 1 base, and 9 bases separated the two germline ends. CDR3 length: 14 residues. CDR1 and CDR2 (germline): SGHRS, YFSETQ. Here the CDR3 reads CASSLGTNNYGYTF. As DNA, the CDR3 is TGCGCCAGCAGCTTAGGGACGAATAACTATGGCTACACCTTC.

In this sample, this clone turned up once. The rearrangement uses TRBV28 and TRBJ2-6; the D is unclear. CDR1 and CDR2 from the germline V gene are MDHEN and SYDVKM. The CDR3 is made up of 15 amino acids. Trimming removed 5 bases from V and 0 bases from J, with 8 bases in between. In DNA, the CDR3 is TGTGCCAGCAGTGACGGAGCCTCTGGGGCCAACGTCCTGACTTTC. It is translated as CASSDGASGANVLTF.

This clone was counted only a few times. The genes are TRBV6-5 and TRBJ1-2; D uncertain. The CDR3 covers 12 residues. V lost 3 bases, J lost 6 bases, and 8 bases lay in between. Germline CDR1 is MNHEY and CDR2 is SVGAGI. CDR3 loop: CASSYRNDGYTF. DNA for the CDR3: TGTGCCAGCAGTTATAGGAACGATGGCTACACCTTC.

The V call is TRBV7-6, the J call TRBJ1-4, with a tentative D call TRBD1 (5 bases). The CDR3 has 15 residues. Germline V gives CDR1 SGHVS, CDR2 FNYEAQ. V was cut by 4 bases and J by 3 bases, with 12 bases left in between. Here the CDR3 reads CASSSAGIPNEKLFF. As DNA, the CDR3 is TGTGCCAGCAGCTCGGCAGGGATCCCTAATGAAAAACTGTTTTTT.

V usage is TRBV7-8 and J usage is TRBJ2-7, with D possibly being TRBD1 or TRBD2 (5 bases each). Deletions cut 5 bases from V and 1 base from J, with 24 bases between. The germline V gene has CDR1 SGHVS and CDR2 FQNEAQ. CDR3 length equals 18 residues. CDR3 amino acids: CASSPTRRDALKSYEQYF. DNA for the CDR3: TGTGCCAGCAGCCCAACCCGAAGGGACGCATTGAAATCCTACGAGCAGTACTTC.

The chain joins TRBV7-3 to TRBJ2-2, with D unclear. Germline V gives CDR1 SGHTA, CDR2 FQGTGA. The CDR3 spans 13 residues. The ends were cut back, 8 bases at V and 3 bases at J, with 10 bases in the middle. Here the CDR3 reads CASGPPYTGELFF. CDR3 DNA sequence: TGTGCCAGCGGACCCCCCTACACCGGGGAGCTGTTTTTT.

DNA for the CDR3: TGCAGTGCCCCGGAATTGGAGACCCAGTACTTC. This translates into CSAPELETQYF. The genes are TRBV20-1 and TRBJ2-5, with unresolved D. V dropped 6 bases and J dropped 5 bases, with 10 bases sitting between them. CDR1 and CDR2 (germline): DFQATT, SNEGSKA (reference sequence). The CDR3 loop spans 11 amino acids.

V gene TRBV4-3 combines with J gene TRBJ2-6; 8 positions agree with TRBD1. The junction had 15 bases not matched to a gene; V was cut back by 0 bases and J by 2 bases. Germline V gene lookup returns CDR1 LGHNA and CDR2 YSLEER. The CDR3 is 21 residues long. CDR3 coding DNA: TGCGCCAGCAGCCAAGACGGCGCAGGGGGCCTTCAAGACCCTGGGGCCAACGTCCTGACTTTC. Its protein is CASSQDGAGGLQDPGANVLTF.

V and J are TRBV4-1 and TRBJ1-1, with D hard to call. Deletions cut 6 bases from V and 4 bases from J, with 12 bases between. Germline CDR1 and CDR2: MGHRA and YSYEKL. The CDR3 length is 13 residues. CDR3 region: CASSGVSGTEAFF. The CDR3 region has the DNA TGCGCCAGCAGTGGGGTCTCGGGCACTGAAGCTTTCTTT.

This clone has only one observation. The V call is TRBV5-4, the J call TRBJ2-1; 9 nucleotides line up with TRBD2. After removal of 4 bases from V and 8 bases from J, the junction contained 10 bases not matched to a gene. Per germline, CDR1 SGHNT and CDR2 YYREEE (reference sequence). This CDR3 region has 15 residues. CDR3 loop: CASSGTGTSFHEQFF. As DNA, the CDR3 is TGTGCCAGCAGCGGAACCGGGACTAGCTTCCATGAGCAGTTCTTC.